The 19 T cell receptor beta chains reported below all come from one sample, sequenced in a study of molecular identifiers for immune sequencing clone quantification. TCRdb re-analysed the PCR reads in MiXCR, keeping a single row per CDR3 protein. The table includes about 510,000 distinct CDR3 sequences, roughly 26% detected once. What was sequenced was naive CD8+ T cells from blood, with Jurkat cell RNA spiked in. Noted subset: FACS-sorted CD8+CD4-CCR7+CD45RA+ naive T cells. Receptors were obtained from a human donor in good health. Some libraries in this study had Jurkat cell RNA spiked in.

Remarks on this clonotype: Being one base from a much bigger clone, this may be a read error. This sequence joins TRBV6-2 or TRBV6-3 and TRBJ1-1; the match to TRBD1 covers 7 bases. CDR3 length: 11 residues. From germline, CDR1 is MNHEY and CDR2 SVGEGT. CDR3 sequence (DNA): TGTGCCTGCAGTACAGGGGCTGAAGCTTTCTTT. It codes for CACSTGAEAFF.

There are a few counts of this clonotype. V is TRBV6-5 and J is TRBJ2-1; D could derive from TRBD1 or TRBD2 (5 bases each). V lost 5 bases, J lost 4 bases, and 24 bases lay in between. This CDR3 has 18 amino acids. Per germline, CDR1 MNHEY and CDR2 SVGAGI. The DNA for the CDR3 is TGTGCCAGCAGTCCCCGCCGCGATCGGGACGGAGAATACAATGAGCAGTTCTTC. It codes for CASSPRRDRDGEYNEQFF.

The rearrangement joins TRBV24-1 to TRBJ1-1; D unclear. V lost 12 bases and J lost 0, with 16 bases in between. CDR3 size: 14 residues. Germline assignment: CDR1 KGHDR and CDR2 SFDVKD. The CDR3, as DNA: TGTGCCGGCAGACCTGATGTGATGAACACTGAAGCTTTCTTT. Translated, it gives CAGRPDVMNTEAFF.

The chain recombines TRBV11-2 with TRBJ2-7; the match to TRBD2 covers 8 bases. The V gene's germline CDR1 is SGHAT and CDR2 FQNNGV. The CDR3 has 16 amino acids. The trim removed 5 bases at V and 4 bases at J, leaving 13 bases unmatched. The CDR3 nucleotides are TGTGCCAGCAGCCAATCCCCCGGCGGGGGGACTTACGAGCAGTACTTC. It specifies CASSQSPGGGTYEQYF.

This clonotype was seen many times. CDR3 DNA sequence: TGTGCCAGCAGCCCCGGGACAGAAGAGACCCAGTACTTC. The encoded protein is CASSPGTEETQYF. This sequence joins TRBV7-2 and TRBJ2-5; the match to TRBD1 covers 7 bases. Per germline, CDR1 SGHTA and CDR2 FQGNSA. The CDR3 is made up of 13 amino acids. J lost 3 bases, V lost 5 bases, and 3 bases had no gene match.

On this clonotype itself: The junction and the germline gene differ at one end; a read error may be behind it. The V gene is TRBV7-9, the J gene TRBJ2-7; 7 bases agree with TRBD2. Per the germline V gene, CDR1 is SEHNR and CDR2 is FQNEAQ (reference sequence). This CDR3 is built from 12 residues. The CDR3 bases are TGTGCCAGCAGCTTAGTCGCGGGGGAGCAGCACTTC. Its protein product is CASSLVAGEQHF.

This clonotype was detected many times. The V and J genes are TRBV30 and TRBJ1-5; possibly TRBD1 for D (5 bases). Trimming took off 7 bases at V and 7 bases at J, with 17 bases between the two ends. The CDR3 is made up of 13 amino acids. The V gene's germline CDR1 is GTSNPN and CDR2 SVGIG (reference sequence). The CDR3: CAFSWQGGQPQHF. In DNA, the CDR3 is TGTGCCTTCTCCTGGCAGGGCGGCCAGCCCCAGCATTTT. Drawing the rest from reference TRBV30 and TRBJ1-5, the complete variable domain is SQTIHQWPATLVQPVGSPLSLECTVEGTSNPNLYWYRQAAGRGLQLLFYSVGIGQISSEVPQNLSASRPQDRQFILSSKKLLLSDSGFYLCAFSWQGGQPQHFGDGTRLSIL.

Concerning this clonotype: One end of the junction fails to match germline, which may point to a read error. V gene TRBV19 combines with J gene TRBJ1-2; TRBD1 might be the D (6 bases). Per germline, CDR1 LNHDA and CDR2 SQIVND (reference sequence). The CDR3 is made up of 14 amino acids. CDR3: CASSLWTENYGYAF. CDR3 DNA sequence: TGTGCCAGTAGTTTATGGACAGAGAACTATGGCTACGCCTTC.

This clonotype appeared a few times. The CDR3 reads CAWSVLAGSDEQYF. CDR3 bases: TGTGCCTGGAGTGTACTAGCGGGAAGCGACGAGCAGTACTTC. V and J are TRBV30 and TRBJ2-7, with 10 bases aligning to TRBD2. The CDR3 spans 14 residues. The V gene end was trimmed by 0 bases and the J gene end by 5 bases; junction bases not matched to a gene: 4. CDR1 is GTSNPN, CDR2 SVGIG, per germline (reference sequence).

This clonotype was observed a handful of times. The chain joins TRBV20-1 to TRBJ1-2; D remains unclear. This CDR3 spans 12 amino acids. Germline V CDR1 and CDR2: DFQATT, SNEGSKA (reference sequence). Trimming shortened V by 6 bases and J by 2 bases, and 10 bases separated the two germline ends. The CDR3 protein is CSALLWNYGYTF. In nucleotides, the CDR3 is TGCAGTGCCCTTCTCTGGAACTATGGCTACACCTTC.

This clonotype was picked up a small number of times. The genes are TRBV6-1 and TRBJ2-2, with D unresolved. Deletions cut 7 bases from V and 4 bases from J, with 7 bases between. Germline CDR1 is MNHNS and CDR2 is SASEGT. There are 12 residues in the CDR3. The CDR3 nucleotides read TGTGCCAGCACCAACCCCACCGGGGAGCTGTTTTTT. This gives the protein CASTNPTGELFF.

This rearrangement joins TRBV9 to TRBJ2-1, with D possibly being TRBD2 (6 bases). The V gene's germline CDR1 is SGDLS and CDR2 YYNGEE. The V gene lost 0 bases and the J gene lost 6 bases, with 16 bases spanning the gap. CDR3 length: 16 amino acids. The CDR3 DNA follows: TGTGCCAGCAGCGTAGTCGGCGGGATACCATCCAATGAGCAGTTCTTC. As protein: CASSVVGGIPSNEQFF.

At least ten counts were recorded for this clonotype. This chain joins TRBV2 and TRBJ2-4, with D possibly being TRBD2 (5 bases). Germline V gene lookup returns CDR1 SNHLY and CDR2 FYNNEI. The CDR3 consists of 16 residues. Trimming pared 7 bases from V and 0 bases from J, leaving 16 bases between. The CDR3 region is CASNSPGNLAKNIQYF. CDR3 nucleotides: TGTGCCAGCAATTCCCCGGGGAATCTAGCCAAAAACATTCAGTACTTC.

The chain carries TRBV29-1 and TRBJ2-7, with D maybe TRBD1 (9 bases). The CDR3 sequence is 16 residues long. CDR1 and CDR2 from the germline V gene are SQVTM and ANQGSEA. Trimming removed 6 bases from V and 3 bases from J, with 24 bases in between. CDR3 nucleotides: TGCAGCGTCCGAGCGGGGGACAGGGAGAACTACTACGAGCAGTACTTC. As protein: CSVRAGDRENYYEQYF.

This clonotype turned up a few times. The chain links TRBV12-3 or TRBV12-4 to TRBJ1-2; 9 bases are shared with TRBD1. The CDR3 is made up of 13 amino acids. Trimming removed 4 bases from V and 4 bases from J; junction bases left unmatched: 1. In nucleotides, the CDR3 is TGTGCCAGCAGTTGGGACAGGGTCTATGGCTACACCTTC. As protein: CASSWDRVYGYTF.

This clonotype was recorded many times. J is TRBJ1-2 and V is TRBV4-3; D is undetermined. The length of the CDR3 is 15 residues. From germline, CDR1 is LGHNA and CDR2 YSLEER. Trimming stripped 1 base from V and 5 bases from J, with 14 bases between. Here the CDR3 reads CASSQVRNPAYGYTF. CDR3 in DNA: TGCGCCAGCAGCCAAGTGCGGAACCCCGCTTATGGCTACACCTTC.

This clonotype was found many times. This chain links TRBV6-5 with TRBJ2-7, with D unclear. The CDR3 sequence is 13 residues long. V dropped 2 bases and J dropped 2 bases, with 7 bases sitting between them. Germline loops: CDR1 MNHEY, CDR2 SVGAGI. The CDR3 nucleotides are TGTGCCAGCAGTTACGGAGTTACCTACGAGCAGTACTTC. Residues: CASSYGVTYEQYF.

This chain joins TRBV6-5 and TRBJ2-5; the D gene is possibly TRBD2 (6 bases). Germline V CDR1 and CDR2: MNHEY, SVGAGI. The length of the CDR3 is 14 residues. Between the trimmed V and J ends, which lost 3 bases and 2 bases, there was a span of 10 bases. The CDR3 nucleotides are TGTGCCAGCAGTTATCTCGGGACTCAAGAGACCCAGTACTTC. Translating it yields CASSYLGTQETQYF.

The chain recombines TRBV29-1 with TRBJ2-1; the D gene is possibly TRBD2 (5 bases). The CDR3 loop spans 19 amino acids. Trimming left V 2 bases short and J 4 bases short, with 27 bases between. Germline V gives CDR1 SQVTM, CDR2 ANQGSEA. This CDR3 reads CSVEPWRLPGPHQYNEQFF. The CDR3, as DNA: TGCAGCGTTGAACCTTGGCGACTACCGGGCCCACACCAATACAATGAGCAGTTCTTC.